This T cell receptor (beta chain) is drawn from a study of T cells in Graves' hyperthyroidism and ophthalmopathy. Study outcomes and limitations: Most clonotypes expanded in thyroid above 0.001 were likewise present in blood.

Researchers amplified the TCR beta CDR3 regions from RNA transcripts. A set of HTBI primers served as the primers for a first-round RT-PCR of the TCR CDR3. TCRdb reprocessed the multiplex PCR reads with MiXCR, giving one entry per CDR3 protein. The repertoire holds roughly 250,000 distinct CDR3 sequences, with about 16% as singletons. This clonotype was detected many times. Antigen: not known. This CDR3 has 12 amino acids. CDR1 is KGHDR, CDR2 SFDVKD, per germline. The V and J ends lost 12 bases and 5 bases respectively, with 13 bases between them. The sample comprised blood. The TCR originated in a woman younger than 35 with Graves' ophthalmopathy. This chain joins TRBV24-1 and TRBJ1-5, with no clear D. The CDR3 here is CASKGRDQPQHF. The CDR3 nucleotides are TGTGCCTCCAAAGGACGAGATCAGCCCCAGCATTTT.